These 17 T cell receptor beta chains came from one sample sequenced in a study of CD8+ T cells in alopecia areata. Extraction of RNA preceded its reverse transcription into cDNA, which served as the sequencing template. TCRdb keeps only in-frame clones here, not all; method: immunoSEQ multiplex PCR. Seen here are 150,000 or so clones, roughly 44% observed once, and the top ten hold over 5.5%. The specimen sequenced was CD4+ T cells sorted from blood. The source is a human donor with alopecia areata.

The chain links TRBV5-1 to TRBJ2-7; D unresolved. The CDR3 length is 15 residues. Trimming shortened V by 1 base and J by 2 bases, and 13 bases separated the two germline ends. From germline, CDR1 is SGHRS and CDR2 YFSETQ. The CDR3 DNA reads as TGCGCCAGCAGCTTGTTGTCTCTAGGCGCCTACGAGCAGTACTTC. This codes for CASSLLSLGAYEQYF.

In its sample, this clone was seen a few times. J is TRBJ1-5 and V is TRBV30, with a tentative D call TRBD1 (5 bases). Germline V CDR1 and CDR2: GTSNPN, SVGIG (reference sequence). This CDR3 contains 14 residues. Trimming took off 2 bases at V and 6 bases at J, with 14 bases between the two ends. The CDR3 loop reads CAWSFHRGSQPQHF. In nucleotides, the CDR3 is TGTGCCTGGAGTTTTCATAGGGGAAGTCAGCCCCAGCATTTT.

The gene calls are TRBV5-1 and TRBJ2-7, with D perhaps matching TRBD1 or TRBD2 (5 bases each). Germline lookup yields CDR1 SGHRS and CDR2 YFSETQ. Trimming stripped 4 bases from V and 1 base from J, with 12 bases between. The CDR3 is 14 residues long. The CDR3 DNA reads as TGCGCCAGCAGCGGGACGACAAGTTCCTACGAGCAGTACTTC. Protein sequence: CASSGTTSSYEQYF. Filled out from reference TRBV5-1 and TRBJ2-7, the complete variable domain reads KAGVTQTPRYLIKTRGQQVTLSCSPISGHRSVSWYQQTPGQGLQFLFEYFSETQRNKGNFPGRFSGRQFSNSRSEMNVSTLELGDSALYLCASSGTTSSYEQYFGPGTRLTVT.

The genes are TRBV29-1 and TRBJ2-1; no clear D. Germline V lookup: CDR1 SQVTM, CDR2 ANQGSEA. The ends were cut back, 4 bases at V and 10 bases at J, with 23 bases in the middle. This CDR3 spans 15 amino acids. CDR3 coding DNA: TGCAGCGTTGGCCAACCGGGTCCCCTCCTAGGGGAGCAGTTCTTC. Protein: CSVGQPGPLLGEQFF.

The table lists this clone with a count of one. This chain connects TRBV30 to TRBJ2-7, with 11 bases matching TRBD2. V shed 3 bases and J 4 bases; nucleotides not matched to a gene: 14. Germline lookup yields CDR1 GTSNPN and CDR2 SVGIG (reference sequence). The CDR3 is made up of 17 amino acids. The CDR3: CAWSPLAQGLAAYEQYF. The DNA of the CDR3 is TGTGCCTGGAGCCCCTTGGCCCAGGGACTAGCGGCATACGAGCAGTACTTC.

Here the CDR3 reads CASSVDPGHNEQFF. CDR3 nucleotide sequence: TGTGCCAGCAGCGTAGATCCAGGGCACAATGAGCAGTTCTTC. The J gene is TRBJ2-1, the V gene TRBV9; maybe TRBD1 (5 bases). CDR1 and CDR2 (germline): SGDLS, YYNGEE. Trimming stripped 0 bases from V and 5 bases from J, with 9 bases between. This CDR3 region has 14 residues. The whole variable domain, filled in from reference TRBV9 and TRBJ2-1, reads DSGVTQTPKHLITATGQRVTLRCSPRSGDLSVYWYQQSLDQGLQFLIQYYNGEERAKGNILERFSAQQFPDLHSELNLSSLELGDSALYFCASSVDPGHNEQFFGPGTRLTVL.

This chain connects TRBV27 to TRBJ1-1, with 7 bases aligning to TRBD1. The ends lost 3 bases at V and 5 bases at J; junction bases unmatched: 9. Germline CDR1 reads MNHEY; CDR2 reads SMNVEV (reference sequence). This CDR3 has 15 residues. The CDR3 is CASSLEQGRGTEAFF. The CDR3 nucleotides are TGTGCCAGCAGTTTGGAACAGGGGCGAGGTACTGAAGCTTTCTTT.

This clone came up a few times. The chain is built from TRBV28 and TRBJ2-6; D is perhaps TRBD1 (5 bases). CDR3 length: 18 amino acids. Germline-derived CDR1 and CDR2 are MDHEN and SYDVKM. V was shortened by 2 bases and J by 2 bases, with 16 bases between the two germline ends. CDR3 nucleotide sequence: TGTGCCAGCAGTTTAGTCACGGAGAGCAGGGCTGGGGCCAACGTCCTGACTTTC. This codes for CASSLVTESRAGANVLTF.

This clone was detected a few times. V gene TRBV11-2 combines with J gene TRBJ2-4; D is undetermined. The germline V gene encodes CDR1 SGHAT and CDR2 FQNNGV. The CDR3 runs 11 residues. V lost 5 bases, J lost 10 bases, and 9 bases lay in between. CDR3 in amino acids: CASSPLRIQYF. The CDR3 DNA reads TGTGCCAGCAGCCCCTTGCGGATTCAGTACTTC. The whole variable domain, filled in from reference TRBV11-2 and TRBJ2-4, reads EAGVAQSPRYKIIEKRQSVAFWCNPISGHATLYWYQQILGQGPKLLIQFQNNGVVDDSQLPKDRFSAERLKGVDSTLKIQPAKLEDSAVYLCASSPLRIQYFGAGTRLSVL.

This chain uses TRBV5-1 with TRBJ2-5; D could derive from TRBD1 or TRBD2 (5 bases each). CDR1 SGHRS and CDR2 YFSETQ come from the germline V gene. CDR3 length: 14 amino acids. The V and J ends lost 6 bases and 2 bases respectively, with 14 bases between them. The CDR3 protein is CASNGDGRQETQYF. In DNA form, the CDR3 reads TGCGCCAGCAATGGGGACGGCAGACAAGAGACCCAGTACTTC.

J is TRBJ2-6 and V is TRBV4-2; TRBD2 agrees at 12 bases. CDR3 length: 18 amino acids. Germline lookup yields CDR1 LGHNA and CDR2 YNFKEQ. V was pared by 0 bases and J by 1 base, with 1 base of the junction left unmatched. CDR3 bases: TGTGCCAGCAGCCAAGAAGGACTAGCGGGATCTGGGGCCAACGTCCTGACTTTC. Encoded protein: CASSQEGLAGSGANVLTF.

Only a few counts were recorded for this clone. The chain uses TRBV5-1 and TRBJ2-7, with 7 positions matching TRBD2. Per the germline V gene, CDR1 is SGHRS and CDR2 is YFSETQ. Losses at the gene ends were 6 bases for V and 4 bases for J; bases not matched to a gene: 10. The CDR3 is made up of 14 amino acids. The CDR3 loop is CASNSGTTPYEQYF. The CDR3 coding sequence is TGCGCCAGCAACTCCGGGACTACCCCATACGAGCAGTACTTC.

The V gene is TRBV9, the J gene TRBJ1-2; D not certain. Trimming removed 4 bases at V and 4 bases at J, with 8 bases between. In germline, CDR1 is SGDLS, CDR2 YYNGEE. CDR3 length equals 12 residues. The CDR3 is CASSTTLYGYTF. Here the CDR3 DNA reads TGTGCCAGCAGCACAACTCTCTATGGCTACACCTTC.

This clone was counted a few times. The chain uses TRBV7-9 and TRBJ2-4, with unresolved D. Germline V lookup: CDR1 SEHNR, CDR2 FQNEAQ (reference sequence). The V gene lost 5 bases and the J gene lost 1 base, with 6 bases spanning the gap. The CDR3 is 13 residues long. The CDR3 loop is CASSVGAKNIQYF. The CDR3 region has the DNA TGTGCCAGCAGCGTAGGGGCCAAAAACATTCAGTACTTC.

This chain links TRBV5-1 with TRBJ2-7; either TRBD1 or TRBD2 may supply D (5 bases each). From germline, CDR1 is SGHRS and CDR2 YFSETQ. V lost 6 bases and J 2 bases, leaving 12 bases between the germline ends. The CDR3 is 13 residues long. CDR3 loop: CASMGDGAYEQYF. As DNA, the CDR3 is TGCGCCAGCATGGGGGATGGGGCCTACGAGCAGTACTTC.

This clone was counted between two and nine times. This chain joins TRBV5-6 and TRBJ2-5; D assignment may be TRBD1 or TRBD2 (5 bases each). The CDR3 covers 15 residues. V was shortened by 1 base and J by 7 bases, with 17 bases between the two germline ends. Germline CDR1 reads SGHDT; CDR2 reads YYEEEE. The CDR3, as DNA: TGTGCCAGCAGCTTGAACGGACTTACTACAGGGACCCAGTACTTC. Translation gives CASSLNGLTTGTQYF.

The rearrangement uses TRBV5-4 and TRBJ2-1; 11 bases agree with TRBD2. The CDR3 runs to 15 residues. V gave up 4 bases and J gave up 4 bases; unmatched junction bases: 4. Germline values: CDR1 SGHNT, CDR2 YYREEE (reference sequence). The CDR3 DNA follows: TGTGCCAGCAGCCATCGGACTAGCGGGTACAATGAGCAGTTCTTC. It codes for CASSHRTSGYNEQFF. Filled out from reference TRBV5-4 and TRBJ2-1, the complete variable domain reads ETGVTQSPTHLIKTRGQQVTLRCSSQSGHNTVSWYQQALGQGPQFIFQYYREEENGRGNFPPRFSGLQFPNYSSELNVNALELDDSALYLCASSHRTSGYNEQFFGPGTRLTVL.